The rows below give T cell receptor beta chains drawn from one sample of a study of T cells in Graves' hyperthyroidism and ophthalmopathy. TCRdb passed the multiplex PCR reads through MiXCR, listing each CDR3 protein once. This sample has over 650,000 distinct CDR3 sequences, with roughly 17% found just once. Specimen: blood. The receptors derive from a man between 18 and 35 years old with Graves' hyperthyroidism. The CDR3 runs from the conserved cysteine through the conserved F or W. D genes are given only for firm matches. Part of the rows lack a size; the others show once, few, many or a class for expanded clones.

d_gene	v_gene	j_gene	abundance	CDR3nt	CDR3aa
TRBD1	TRBV18	TRBJ1-1	many	TGTGCCACCGGACAGGGGGCAGACACTGAAGCTTTCTTT	CATGQGADTEAFF
TRBD2	TRBV5-1	TRBJ2-7	-	TGCGCCAGCAGCCTTAGGGGACTACCCGACCAGGAGCAGTACTTC	CASSLRGLPDQEQYF
TRBD2	TRBV27	TRBJ2-3	many	TGTGCCAGCAGTCCCGAGCGGGAGTCCTTCACAGATACGCAGTATTTT	CASSPERESFTDTQYF
-	TRBV2	TRBJ1-6	few	TGTGCCAGCCGGGCAGATAATTCACCCCTCCACTTT	CASRADNSPLHF
-	TRBV5-1	TRBJ2-1	-	TGCGTCAGCAGCTGGCCGACGGGCCAAGTAACCGATGAGCAGTTCTTC	CVSSWPTGQVTDEQFF
TRBD2	TRBV7-3	TRBJ2-7	many	TGTGCCAGCAGCTTAGCGGGAGGGCCCGACGAGCAGTACTTC	CASSLAGGPDEQYF
-	TRBV5-1	TRBJ1-2	once	TGCGCCAGCAGCTTGCAAGGGGCGGCGAACTATGGCTACACCTTC	CASSLQGAANYGYTF
-	TRBV27	TRBJ1-2	many	TGTGCCAGCAGTATCAGGGGAGGCTATGGCTACACCTTC	CASSIRGGYGYTF
-	TRBV14	TRBJ1-1	many	TGTGCCAGCAGCCCTTCGGGGAGAGCAGCTTTCTTT	CASSPSGRAAFF
-	TRBV7-8	TRBJ1-5	-	TGTGCCAGCAGCCGACCCAATCAGCCCCAGCATTTT	CASSRPNQPQHF
-	TRBV7-2	TRBJ1-2	many	TGTGCCAGCAGCTTAAGGGCGGCGGGGGCCCCTAAGGATGGCTACACCTTC	CASSLRAAGAPKDGYTF
-	TRBV20-1	TRBJ2-1	-	TGCAGTGCTAGAGAGGGACAAAACAATGAGCAGTTCTTC	CSAREGQNNEQFF
TRBD2	TRBV5-1	TRBJ2-7	few	TGCGCCAGCAGCCGCATTCCCCCCAGCGGGAGTGGCGAGCAGTACTTC	CASSRIPPSGSGEQYF
TRBD1	TRBV7-9	TRBJ1-5	once	TGTGCCAGCAGCTTCGGGACAGAGGCTTATAGCAATCAGCCCCAGCATTTT	CASSFGTEAYSNQPQHF
-	TRBV27	TRBJ2-7	many	TGTGCCAGCAGTTTATCTGCTCCTTTCTACGAGCAGTACTTC	CASSLSAPFYEQYF
TRBD1	TRBV30	TRBJ2-7	-	TGTGCCTGGAGTGTACCAGGACAGGGTTACGAGCAGTACTTC	CAWSVPGQGYEQYF
-	TRBV5-1	TRBJ2-2	-	TGCGCCAGCGGCTCTCCTTTCGGGGAACTGTTTTTT	CASGSPFGELFF
TRBD2	TRBV28	TRBJ2-2	-	TGTGCCAGCCGGGGACTAGCGGGAGTTATGGGGGAGCTGTTTTTT	CASRGLAGVMGELFF
-	TRBV5-1	TRBJ2-7	many	TGCGCCAGCAGTTTCAAGTCGGCGGGGACGTACGAGCAGTACTTC	CASSFKSAGTYEQYF
TRBD1	TRBV29-1	TRBJ1-1	many	TGCAGCGCTTCGGGACAGGGGGGTCCGGACACTGAAGCTTTCTTT	CSASGQGGPDTEAFF
TRBD2	TRBV7-9	TRBJ2-1	few	TGTGCCAGCAGCTGGCGCCTCCTAGCGGGAGGCTCCAATGAGCAGTTCTTC	CASSWRLLAGGSNEQFF
-	TRBV6-1	TRBJ1-5	-	TGTGCCAGCAGAGAAGGCTCTGACAATCAGCCCCAGCATTTT	CASREGSDNQPQHF
-	TRBV19	TRBJ2-7	once	TGTGCCAGTAAGGACTCTCACAATGAGCAGTACTTC	CASKDSHNEQYF
TRBD1	TRBV7-9	TRBJ2-4	-	TGTGCCAGCAGTTCCTCTGGGGACAGGGGGCGAAAGATGGCCAAAAACATTCAGTACTTC	CASSSSGDRGRKMAKNIQYF
TRBD1	TRBV6-2/TRBV6-3	TRBJ2-5	-	TGTGCCAGCAGTGAGTCGACAGTTAGCAGGACAGGGGAAGAGACCCAGTACTTC	CASSESTVSRTGEETQYF
-	TRBV19	TRBJ1-6	few	TGTGCCAGTAGTATGAGAGGGCCCTATAATTCACCCCTCCACTTT	CASSMRGPYNSPLHF
-	TRBV7-2	TRBJ2-4	few	TGTGCCAGCACCGTTTCCGGATCAAACATTCAGTACTTC	CASTVSGSNIQYF
-	TRBV28	TRBJ2-7	many	TGTGCCAGCAGTTCCCCGGGGGAGCGGGCCCCCTACGAGCAGTACTTC	CASSSPGERAPYEQYF
-	TRBV9	TRBJ1-5	few	TGTGCCAGCAGCGTAGGGTACAATCAGCCCCAGCATTTT	CASSVGYNQPQHF
TRBD2	TRBV20-1	TRBJ2-3	few	TGCAGTGCTATAATAGCGGGAGGTGCCACAGATACGCAGTATTTT	CSAIIAGGATDTQYF
TRBD2	TRBV6-1	TRBJ2-7	many	TGTGCCAGCAGTGCTTATTTAGCGGGAGTCTTACACGAGCAGTACTTC	CASSAYLAGVLHEQYF
-	TRBV20-1	TRBJ2-7	few	TGCAGTGCTAGAGATAGTGGGTGGCTCCGCTCCTACGAGCAGTACTTC	CSARDSGWLRSYEQYF
-	TRBV6-1	TRBJ2-5	many	TGTGCCAGCAGTGAAATGGGGTACGAAGAGACCCAGTACTTC	CASSEMGYEETQYF
-	TRBV29-1	TRBJ2-5	-	TGCAGCGTTGAAACTGGGACCCAGTACTTC	CSVETGTQYF
TRBD1	TRBV7-9	TRBJ2-1	-	TGTGCCAGCAGCTTAGTACAGGGGGATTACAATGAGCAGTTCTTC	CASSLVQGDYNEQFF
-	TRBV20-1	TRBJ2-7	few	TGCAGTGCTAGGTCCCGGGATTATTCCTACGAGCAGTACTTC	CSARSRDYSYEQYF
-	TRBV5-1	TRBJ2-3	few	TGCGCCAGCAGCTTGGGGACCATGACCCGCACAGATACGCAGTATTTT	CASSLGTMTRTDTQYF
TRBD1	TRBV28	TRBJ2-5	many	TGTGCCAGCGTCGGGACAGGACCGTACCAAGAGACCCAGTACTTC	CASVGTGPYQETQYF
TRBD2	TRBV5-6	TRBJ2-3	few	TGTGCCAGCAGATACGGACTAGCGGGGTACACAGATACGCAGTATTTT	CASRYGLAGYTDTQYF
-	TRBV6-1	TRBJ2-1	-	TGTGCCAGCAGTCCTCCGGGACACGGCGGGAGCTCCTACAATGAGCAGTTCTTC	CASSPPGHGGSSYNEQFF
TRBD1	TRBV27	TRBJ2-2	-	TGTGCCAGCAGTGCAACAGGGGTGGGGGAGCTGTTTTTT	CASSATGVGELFF
TRBD2	TRBV9	TRBJ2-1	-	TGTGCCAGCAGCGTAGCTAGCGGGGATGAGCAGTTCTTC	CASSVASGDEQFF
-	TRBV20-1	TRBJ2-3	-	TGCAGTGCTCTAGGGCCTGGCGGCACAGATACGCAGTATTTT	CSALGPGGTDTQYF
-	TRBV24-1	TRBJ1-4	few	TGTGCCACCAGTGAGGGGGGGAAGGGTCGTGAAAAACTGTTTTTT	CATSEGGKGREKLFF
-	TRBV12-3/TRBV12-4	TRBJ2-5	few	TGTGCCAGCAGTTTGGGTCAGGGCACGTCCCAGTACTTC	CASSLGQGTSQYF
TRBD2	TRBV4-1	TRBJ2-6	-	TGCGCCAGCAGCCAACTACTAGCGGGGAGGAGGGGCTTGGGGGCCAACGTCCTGACTTTC	CASSQLLAGRRGLGANVLTF
-	TRBV12-3/TRBV12-4	TRBJ1-1	-	TGTGCCAGCAGTCCGGGACATCCGAACACTGAAGCTTTCTTT	CASSPGHPNTEAFF
-	TRBV20-1	TRBJ1-5	few	TGCAGTGCTAGAGTGATCAGCAATCAGCCCCAGCATTTT	CSARVISNQPQHF
-	TRBV27	TRBJ2-7	-	TGTGCCAGCAGTTTGATGGACGCCTACGAGCAGTACTTC	CASSLMDAYEQYF
-	TRBV7-6	TRBJ2-1	many	TGTGCCAGCAGCCCACTCGGCCGGTGGGCCAACTACAATGAGCAGTTCTTC	CASSPLGRWANYNEQFF
TRBD2	TRBV9	TRBJ2-2	-	TGTGCCAGCAGCACCCGGGCGGCTAGCGGGAACACCGGGGAGCTGTTTTTT	CASSTRAASGNTGELFF
-	TRBV29-1	TRBJ1-1	-	TGCAGCGTTGGAAAAGACAGTACTGAAGCTTTCTTT	CSVGKDSTEAFF
TRBD2	TRBV18	TRBJ2-3	many	TGTGCCAGCTCACTAGCGGGGGCCATCACAGATACGCAGTATTTT	CASSLAGAITDTQYF
TRBD2	TRBV12-3/TRBV12-4	TRBJ2-1	many	TGTGCCAGCAGTCTTAGCGGGCCTCTCGACGGGGAGCAGTTCTTC	CASSLSGPLDGEQFF